Each of the 21 T cell receptor beta chains below was sequenced from the same sample in a study of OX40 agonist ivuxolimab in advanced cancers. Clones were read by immunoSEQ multiplex PCR, and TCRdb kept only the in-frame ones, dropping some. The table has around 86,000 clones, 90% to 95% seen once. Sequences were derived from CD4+ or CD8+ T cells sorted from blood, sampled in a trial of the OX40 agonist ivuxolimab. These TCRs come from an adult with an advanced solid tumor such as melanoma, head and neck, liver or kidney cancer.

This chain uses TRBV7-2 with TRBJ2-7; unclear D gene. Per germline, CDR1 SGHTA and CDR2 FQGNSA. Trimming shortened V by 6 bases and J by 2 bases, and 11 bases separated the two germline ends. The CDR3 length is 13 residues. The CDR3 coding sequence is TGTGCCAGCAGTCCCGTGGGGACCTACGAGCAGTACTTC. It is translated as CASSPVGTYEQYF.

The V and J genes are TRBV5-5 and TRBJ1-1; no definite D call. CDR1 SGHKS and CDR2 YYEKEE come from the germline V gene (reference sequence). This CDR3 has 14 residues. Deletions cut 0 bases from V and 5 bases from J, with 11 bases between. The CDR3 sequence: CASSLDVGGTEAFF. The DNA for the CDR3 is TGTGCCAGCAGCTTGGACGTGGGAGGTACTGAAGCTTTCTTT.

The genes are TRBV11-2 and TRBJ1-6; no clear D. The CDR3 runs 12 residues. Trimming pared 1 base from V and 13 bases from J, leaving 8 bases between. The germline CDR1 and CDR2 sequences are SGHAT and FQNNGV. The CDR3 nucleotides read TGTGCCAGCAGCTTAGGTACTGGGCCCCTCCACTTT. Its protein is CASSLGTGPLHF.

V is TRBV6-5 and J is TRBJ2-3, with 9 bases that match TRBD1. The CDR3 totals 15 residues. The junction had 4 bases not matched to a gene; V was cut back by 5 bases and J by 1 base. CDR1 is MNHEY and CDR2 is SVGAGI in the germline V gene. CDR3 in DNA: TGTGCCAGCAGTACCACAGGGGGCGGCACAGATACGCAGTATTTT. Protein: CASSTTGGGTDTQYF.

V usage is TRBV5-1 and J usage is TRBJ2-1; TRBD2 is a possible D gene (5 bases). Germline-derived CDR1 and CDR2 are SGHRS and YFSETQ. Deletions cut 3 bases from V and 3 bases from J, with 16 bases between. This CDR3 spans 16 amino acids. DNA of the CDR3: TGCGCCAGCAGCTCGGACTCCGATATTTTCTACAATGAGCAGTTCTTC. It specifies CASSSDSDIFYNEQFF.

V usage is TRBV7-9 and J usage is TRBJ2-7; D may correspond to TRBD1 or TRBD2 (5 bases each). The CDR3 extends over 13 amino acids. V lost 5 bases to trimming and J lost 6 bases, with 14 bases between them. Germline loops: CDR1 SEHNR, CDR2 FQNEAQ (reference sequence). This CDR3 is CASSGAISGEQYF. The CDR3 DNA follows: TGTGCCAGCAGCGGGGCAATAAGCGGCGAGCAGTACTTC. Full variable domain (remainder filled in from reference TRBV7-9 and TRBJ2-7): DTGVSQNPRHKITKRGQNVTFRCDPISEHNRLYWYRQTLGQGPEFLTYFQNEAQLEKSRLLSDRFSAERPKGSFSTLEIQRTEQGDSAMYLCASSGAISGEQYFGPGTRLTVT.

This rearrangement joins TRBV4-1 to TRBJ1-2; maybe TRBD1 (6 bases). Trimming pared 1 base from V and 5 bases from J, leaving 17 bases between. This CDR3 is built from 16 residues. Germline-derived CDR1 and CDR2 are MGHRA and YSYEKL. CDR3 protein: CASSQAFPDRSYGYTF. CDR3 bases: TGCGCCAGCAGCCAAGCGTTCCCCGACAGGAGTTATGGCTACACCTTC.

V and J are TRBV27 and TRBJ2-7; possibly TRBD1 or TRBD2 for D (5 bases each). V dropped 4 bases and J dropped 6 bases, with 22 bases sitting between them. The CDR3 covers 16 residues. The germline V gene has CDR1 MNHEY and CDR2 SMNVEV (reference sequence). CDR3 sequence: CASSSWDGRSLGEQYF. The CDR3 DNA reads as TGTGCCAGCAGTTCCTGGGACGGCCGATCCTTGGGCGAGCAGTACTTC.

V and J are TRBV7-9 and TRBJ1-4, with D tentatively TRBD1 (5 bases). The CDR3 runs 15 residues. The germline V gene has CDR1 SEHNR and CDR2 FQNEAQ (reference sequence). Trimming cost V 1 base and J 6 bases, with 12 bases left between them. The CDR3 loop is CASSLVRGTDEKLFF. CDR3 coding DNA: TGTGCCAGCAGCTTAGTACGGGGGACGGATGAAAAACTGTTTTTT. The whole variable domain, filled in from reference TRBV7-9 and TRBJ1-4, reads DTGVSQNPRHKITKRGQNVTFRCDPISEHNRLYWYRQTLGQGPEFLTYFQNEAQLEKSRLLSDRFSAERPKGSFSTLEIQRTEQGDSAMYLCASSLVRGTDEKLFFGSGTQLSVL.

This sequence joins TRBV7-9 and TRBJ1-1; 7 bases match TRBD1. The CDR3 extends over 13 amino acids. Trimming removed 4 bases from V and 8 bases from J; junction bases left unmatched: 7. Germline lookup yields CDR1 SEHNR and CDR2 FQNEAQ (reference sequence). This CDR3 reads CASSSQGDSEAFF. In DNA, the CDR3 is TGTGCCAGCAGCTCCCAGGGGGACAGCGAAGCTTTCTTT.

This chain uses TRBV5-4 with TRBJ2-1, with D possibly matching TRBD2 (6 bases). The ends were cut back, 0 bases at V and 10 bases at J, with 8 bases in the middle. The CDR3 runs 12 residues. Germline CDR1 SGHNT, CDR2 YYREEE (reference sequence). The CDR3 DNA follows: TGTGCCAGCAGCTTGGGGACTACAGAGCAGTTCTTC. Protein product: CASSLGTTEQFF.

The chain combines TRBV14 with TRBJ2-3; 8 bases are a match to TRBD1. The germline V gene encodes CDR1 SGHDN and CDR2 FVKESK. V dropped 4 bases and J dropped 6; count of bases not matched to a gene: 9. The CDR3 totals 15 residues. The CDR3 spells CASSRGRGLLDTQYF. The CDR3 nucleotides are TGTGCCAGCAGCCGGGGCAGGGGGCTGCTGGATACGCAGTATTTT.

The V call is TRBV4-2, the J call TRBJ1-5, with a possible D match to TRBD1 (5 bases). The CDR3 runs to 15 residues. Trimming stripped 5 bases from V and 8 bases from J, with 19 bases between. The germline V gene has CDR1 LGHNA and CDR2 YNFKEQ. In nucleotides, the CDR3 is TGTGCCAGCAGCTTCATATCGGGGGGACGGGAGCCCCAGCATTTT. Translating it yields CASSFISGGREPQHF.

The chain recombines TRBV10-3 with TRBJ1-1, with 12 bases that match TRBD1. This CDR3 is built from 18 residues. V gave up 3 bases and J gave up 3 bases; unmatched junction bases: 11. Germline V gives CDR1 ENHRY, CDR2 SYGVKD. This CDR3 reads CAISEPRDRGRVDTEAFF. For the CDR3, the DNA is TGTGCCATCAGTGAACCCCGGGACAGGGGGCGGGTTGACACTGAAGCTTTCTTT.

The chain uses TRBV27 and TRBJ2-7; no definite D call. Germline lookup yields CDR1 MNHEY and CDR2 SMNVEV (reference sequence). CDR3 length: 10 amino acids. V dropped 8 bases and J dropped 2 bases, with 4 bases sitting between them. In DNA, the CDR3 is TGTGCCAGCGGGGCCTACGAGCAGTACTTC. Amino acid sequence: CASGAYEQYF.

The chain uses TRBV19 and TRBJ1-1; D perhaps matches TRBD1 (5 bases). V lost 1 base and J 1 base, leaving 13 bases between the germline ends. Germline loops: CDR1 LNHDA, CDR2 SQIVND (reference sequence). The CDR3 is 16 residues long. In DNA, the CDR3 is TGTGCCAGTAGTATAGGTGCAGGGTGGTCGAACACTGAAGCTTTCTTT. It specifies CASSIGAGWSNTEAFF.

The rearrangement joins TRBV4-1 to TRBJ1-4; TRBD1 matches at 10 bases. This CDR3 contains 16 residues. The ends lost 2 bases at V and 2 bases at J; junction bases unmatched: 2. Germline V CDR1 and CDR2: MGHRA, YSYEKL. DNA for the CDR3: TGCGCCAGCAGCCAACCGGGACAGGGGACTAATGAAAAACTGTTTTTT. Translation: CASSQPGQGTNEKLFF.

The chain links TRBV27 to TRBJ2-1, with D possibly being TRBD1 (5 bases). The CDR3 contains 15 residues. CDR1 is MNHEY, CDR2 SMNVEV, per germline (reference sequence). The V gene lost 2 bases and the J gene lost 0 bases, with 8 bases spanning the gap. Here the CDR3 reads CASSLTQGSYNEQFF. The CDR3 DNA reads TGTGCCAGCAGTTTAACGCAGGGCTCCTACAATGAGCAGTTCTTC.

This chain links TRBV6-6 with TRBJ2-2, with 8 nucleotides matching TRBD1. Germline V CDR1 and CDR2: MNHNY, SVGAGI (reference sequence). V was pared by 8 bases and J by 2 bases, with 7 bases of the junction left unmatched. This CDR3 comprises 15 residues. The DNA of the CDR3 is TGTGCCAGCCTTGGAGGACAGGGTAACACCGGGGAGCTGTTTTTT. Encoded protein: CASLGGQGNTGELFF.

V is TRBV27 and J is TRBJ2-7; TRBD2 agrees at 8 bases. Germline CDR1 MNHEY, CDR2 SMNVEV (reference sequence). The CDR3 consists of 13 residues. The junction had 5 bases not matched to a gene; V was cut back by 5 bases and J by 5 bases. The DNA for the CDR3 is TGTGCCAGCAGTGTCCGGGAGGGCCACGAGCAGTACTTC. Translated, it gives CASSVREGHEQYF.

The rearrangement links TRBV7-9 to TRBJ1-5; 8 positions match TRBD1. Trimming at V came to 7 bases and at J to 0 bases, leaving 8 bases not matched to a gene. The germline CDR1 and CDR2 sequences are SEHNR and FQNEAQ (reference sequence). The CDR3 has 16 residues. The CDR3 DNA is TGTGCCAGCACCAAATCTGGGACAGGTAGCAATCAGCCCCAGCATTTT. This sequence encodes CASTKSGTGSNQPQHF.